Below, 5 T cell receptor beta chains from the same sample are listed, as sequenced in a study of blood T cells in healthy people across ages. Then a second PCR, running roughly 7 to 11 cycles, was carried out with a sample-barcoded 5' primer and a J-beta primer mix. MiXCR was run by TCRdb on the 5' RACE reads, yielding one entry per CDR3 protein. The table records 1.5 million to 2 million distinct CDR3 sequences, roughly two fifths of them present only once. Material: blood. The receptors derive from a human donor in good health.

This chain links TRBV6-2 or TRBV6-3 with TRBJ1-2, with D hard to call. The V gene lost 4 bases and the J gene lost 5 bases, with 14 bases spanning the gap. The CDR3 length is 14 residues. Looked up from germline, CDR1 is MNHEY and CDR2 is SVGEGT. The DNA for the CDR3 is TGTGCCAGCAGTTTCCAGGCTGGGTCGTATGGCTACACCTTC. This encodes CASSFQAGSYGYTF.

J is TRBJ2-6 and V is TRBV14; D is ambiguous. CDR1 is SGHDN and CDR2 is FVKESK in the germline V gene. The CDR3 sequence is 19 residues long. Trimming stripped 4 bases from V and 1 base from J, with 20 bases between. In DNA, the CDR3 is TGTGCCAGCAGCCTCCTCCCCGGTGGGGTCCCTTCTGGGGCCAACGTCCTGACTTTC. It yields the protein CASSLLPGGVPSGANVLTF.

In its sample, this clonotype was seen a few times. The J gene is TRBJ1-2, the V gene TRBV5-5; D gene ambiguous. The CDR3 sequence is 17 residues long. Germline values: CDR1 SGHKS, CDR2 YYEKEE (reference sequence). With 2 bases removed from V and 5 bases from J, the gap between germline ends came to 22 bases. CDR3 coding DNA: TGTGCCAGCAGCTTCAACATCGACACGGCTCAGGCTTATGGCTACACCTTC. It yields the protein CASSFNIDTAQAYGYTF.

The chain has TRBV4-2 and TRBJ1-4, with D uncertain. V lost 0 bases, J lost 0 bases, and 5 bases lay in between. Germline assignment: CDR1 LGHNA and CDR2 YNFKEQ. The CDR3 length is 15 residues. The DNA of the CDR3 is TGTGCCAGCAGCCAAGATATTTCAACTAATGAAAAACTGTTTTTT. As protein: CASSQDISTNEKLFF.

The DNA of the CDR3 is TGTGCCAGCAGTGAGCCCGCCGGGTACGAGCAGTACTTC. It is translated as CASSEPAGYEQYF. The chain has TRBV2 and TRBJ2-7; D remains ambiguous. The CDR3 runs 13 residues. Per the germline V gene, CDR1 is SNHLY and CDR2 is FYNNEI. V was shortened by 3 bases and J by 4 bases, with 10 bases between the two germline ends.